This record covers a single T cell receptor beta chain. Its antigen is currently unknown. The germline CDR1 and CDR2 sequences are MNHEY and SVGAGI. The CDR3 sequence is 15 residues long. V lost 6 bases and J 5 bases, leaving 16 bases between the germline ends. The repertoire was sequenced with immunoSEQ multiplex PCR; TCRdb's copy has only in-frame clones and lacks some. Of 250,000 or so clones in the sample, 85% to 95% are singletons; the top ten hold around 0.57%. The data stem from a study of T cell responses to AZD1222 COVID-19 vaccine. Whole-study results and caveats: Donors, mostly white British, included more females; clonal diversity was possibly underestimated.

The chain recombines TRBV6-5 with TRBJ2-2; D is unresolved. The specimen was peripheral blood, collected on day 0 of AZD1222 vaccination. The TCR sequence derives from an adult in good health. CDR3 in DNA: TGTGCCAGCAGGCGTGGCGGCAGCAGGACCGGGGAGCTGTTTTTT. Translation gives CASRRGGSRTGELFF.